Listed below are T cell receptor beta chains from one sample, sequenced in a study of beta chain features in type 1 diabetes. Method: immunoSEQ multiplex PCR; TCRdb's copy keeps in-frame clones and lacks some. The sample contains 600,000 to 650,000 clones, roughly a sixth of which appear only once. The sequencing sample was made of naive CD4+ T cells from blood. These receptors originate from a man younger than 30 in good health. Each CDR3 is given with its conserved first and last residue. Each record gives: V gene, J gene, D gene, clone size, CDR3 protein, CDR3 DNA. D genes are given only for firm matches. Expanded clones are given a class, and other clones once, few, many or no size at all.

v_gene: TRBV28; j_gene: TRBJ2-1; d_gene: -; abundance: -; CDR3aa: CASSPRPAGRPEQFF; CDR3nt: TGTGCCAGCAGTCCCCGCCCGGCAGGGAGGCCTGAGCAGTTCTTC
v_gene: TRBV7-2; j_gene: TRBJ2-5; d_gene: TRBD2; abundance: -; CDR3aa: CASTPYRGGEETQYF; CDR3nt: TGTGCCAGCACCCCGTACCGGGGGGGCGAGGAGACCCAGTACTTC
v_gene: TRBV5-1; j_gene: TRBJ2-1; d_gene: -; abundance: -; CDR3aa: CASSASGESYNEQFF; CDR3nt: TGCGCCAGCAGCGCCTCAGGGGAATCCTACAATGAGCAGTTCTTC
v_gene: TRBV7-3; j_gene: TRBJ2-3; d_gene: TRBD1; abundance: -; CDR3aa: CASSPRGNTQYF; CDR3nt: TGTGCCAGCAGCCCCAGGGGGAATACGCAGTATTTT
v_gene: TRBV20-1; j_gene: TRBJ2-5; d_gene: -; abundance: few; CDR3aa: CSARSETQYF; CDR3nt: TGCAGTGCTAGGAGTGAGACCCAGTACTTC
v_gene: TRBV5-1; j_gene: TRBJ2-7; d_gene: TRBD1; abundance: -; CDR3aa: CASSYTAGTGYEQYF; CDR3nt: TGCGCCAGCAGCTACACCGCCGGGACAGGTTACGAGCAGTACTTC
v_gene: TRBV7-2; j_gene: TRBJ1-1; d_gene: -; abundance: -; CDR3aa: CASRQGLNTEAFF; CDR3nt: TGTGCCAGCAGGCAGGGGTTGAACACTGAAGCTTTCTTT
v_gene: TRBV12-5; j_gene: TRBJ1-2; d_gene: -; abundance: -; CDR3aa: CASGLGVGGYTF; CDR3nt: TGTGCTAGTGGTTTGGGGGTCGGAGGCTACACCTTC
v_gene: TRBV28; j_gene: TRBJ1-2; d_gene: -; abundance: -; CDR3aa: CASSFSVYGYTF; CDR3nt: TGTGCCAGCAGTTTCTCCGTCTATGGCTACACCTTC
v_gene: TRBV5-6; j_gene: TRBJ1-4; d_gene: TRBD1; abundance: -; CDR3aa: CASSLGQKGQVVF; CDR3nt: TGTGCCAGCAGCTTGGGACAGAAGGGACAGGTAGTTTTT
v_gene: TRBV9; j_gene: TRBJ2-7; d_gene: -; abundance: few; CDR3aa: CASSDRRGRQYF; CDR3nt: TGTGCCAGCAGCGACCGTCGAGGCAGGCAGTACTTC
v_gene: TRBV6-1; j_gene: TRBJ1-2; d_gene: TRBD1; abundance: few; CDR3aa: CASTGGTVGFYGYTF; CDR3nt: TGTGCCAGCACAGGCGGGACAGTGGGATTCTATGGCTACACCTTC
v_gene: TRBV4-3; j_gene: TRBJ2-3; d_gene: TRBD2; abundance: few; CDR3aa: CASSQGTSGGAVDTQYF; CDR3nt: TGCGCCAGCAGCCAGGGGACTAGCGGGGGGGCCGTAGATACGCAGTATTTT
v_gene: TRBV18; j_gene: TRBJ2-3; d_gene: TRBD1; abundance: -; CDR3aa: CASSPGQGGTDTQYF; CDR3nt: TGTGCCAGCTCACCGGGACAGGGGGGCACAGATACGCAGTATTTT
v_gene: TRBV7-9; j_gene: TRBJ1-2; d_gene: TRBD1; abundance: few; CDR3aa: CASSPADRLGYTF; CDR3nt: TGTGCCAGCAGCCCCGCGGACAGGCTTGGCTACACCTTC
v_gene: TRBV20-1; j_gene: TRBJ2-7; d_gene: -; abundance: -; CDR3aa: CSAQSWYEQYF; CDR3nt: TGCAGTGCTCAAAGCTGGTACGAGCAGTACTTC
v_gene: TRBV11-2; j_gene: TRBJ2-3; d_gene: -; abundance: -; CDR3aa: CASRSAGLGVRDTQYF; CDR3nt: TGTGCCAGCAGGTCGGCAGGGCTAGGAGTAAGAGATACGCAGTATTTT
v_gene: TRBV29-1; j_gene: TRBJ1-1; d_gene: TRBD1; abundance: few; CDR3aa: CSVIIGQGYTEAFF; CDR3nt: TGCAGCGTCATTATAGGACAGGGGTACACTGAAGCTTTCTTT
v_gene: TRBV4-1; j_gene: TRBJ2-2; d_gene: -; abundance: few; CDR3aa: CASSRQMNTGELFF; CDR3nt: TGCGCCAGCAGCCGCCAGATGAACACCGGGGAGCTGTTTTTT
v_gene: TRBV27; j_gene: TRBJ1-2; d_gene: -; abundance: -; CDR3aa: CASSPWTAKSYGYTF; CDR3nt: TGTGCCAGCAGTCCTTGGACAGCAAAGAGTTATGGCTACACCTTC
v_gene: TRBV6-5; j_gene: TRBJ1-5; d_gene: -; abundance: -; CDR3aa: CASSYQTGPNQPQHF; CDR3nt: TGTGCCAGCAGTTACCAAACAGGGCCCAATCAGCCCCAGCATTTT
v_gene: TRBV18; j_gene: TRBJ2-3; d_gene: -; abundance: -; CDR3aa: CASSAIEGHTQYF; CDR3nt: TGTGCCAGCTCAGCAATAGAAGGGCATACGCAGTATTTT
v_gene: TRBV28; j_gene: TRBJ2-7; d_gene: -; abundance: few; CDR3aa: CASSLRRSPYEQYF; CDR3nt: TGTGCCAGCAGTTTACGGCGTTCCCCCTACGAGCAGTACTTC
v_gene: TRBV11-2; j_gene: TRBJ2-3; d_gene: -; abundance: -; CDR3aa: CASSLRAGGTDTQYF; CDR3nt: TGTGCCAGCAGCTTACGGGCAGGGGGGACAGATACGCAGTATTTT
v_gene: TRBV4-3; j_gene: TRBJ2-5; d_gene: TRBD2; abundance: -; CDR3aa: CASSQGLAGEGWETQYF; CDR3nt: TGCGCCAGCAGCCAAGGGCTAGCGGGAGAAGGTTGGGAGACCCAGTACTTC
v_gene: TRBV14; j_gene: TRBJ2-2; d_gene: TRBD2; abundance: -; CDR3aa: CASSPLAGGAAGELFF; CDR3nt: TGTGCCAGCAGCCCACTAGCGGGAGGGGCTGCTGGGGAGCTGTTTTTT
v_gene: TRBV7-2; j_gene: TRBJ2-5; d_gene: -; abundance: -; CDR3aa: CASTSIETQYF; CDR3nt: TGTGCCAGCACCAGCATCGAGACCCAGTACTTC
v_gene: TRBV7-2; j_gene: TRBJ2-7; d_gene: -; abundance: -; CDR3aa: CASSRDHSDYEQYF; CDR3nt: TGTGCCAGCAGCAGAGACCACTCGGACTACGAGCAGTACTTC
v_gene: TRBV28; j_gene: TRBJ2-5; d_gene: -; abundance: few; CDR3aa: CASSSRAETQYF; CDR3nt: TGTGCCAGCAGTTCACGGGCAGAGACCCAGTACTTC
v_gene: TRBV5-1; j_gene: TRBJ1-6; d_gene: -; abundance: -; CDR3aa: CASSKAELKSPLHF; CDR3nt: TGCGCCAGCAGCAAGGCGGAATTGAAATCACCCCTCCACTTT
v_gene: TRBV29-1; j_gene: TRBJ1-1; d_gene: -; abundance: few; CDR3aa: CSVVVHTEAFF; CDR3nt: TGCAGCGTTGTAGTGCACACTGAAGCTTTCTTT
v_gene: TRBV5-1; j_gene: TRBJ2-7; d_gene: -; abundance: few; CDR3aa: CASSPPSIPTYEQYF; CDR3nt: TGCGCCAGCAGCCCCCCTTCCATTCCTACCTACGAGCAGTACTTC
v_gene: TRBV7-9; j_gene: TRBJ2-7; d_gene: TRBD1; abundance: few; CDR3aa: CASSLGGQGNSYEQYF; CDR3nt: TGTGCCAGCAGCTTAGGGGGACAGGGCAACTCCTACGAGCAGTACTTC
v_gene: TRBV7-2; j_gene: TRBJ2-3; d_gene: TRBD2; abundance: -; CDR3aa: CASSTRTSGKGADTQYF; CDR3nt: TGTGCCAGCAGCACCAGGACTAGCGGGAAGGGGGCAGATACGCAGTATTTT
v_gene: TRBV7-9; j_gene: TRBJ2-1; d_gene: -; abundance: -; CDR3aa: CASRFRNEQFF; CDR3nt: TGTGCCAGCAGGTTCCGTAATGAGCAGTTCTTC
v_gene: TRBV9; j_gene: TRBJ2-5; d_gene: TRBD1; abundance: -; CDR3aa: CASSVARTGETQYF; CDR3nt: TGTGCCAGCAGCGTGGCCAGGACAGGAGAGACCCAGTACTTC
v_gene: TRBV2; j_gene: TRBJ2-1; d_gene: TRBD2; abundance: -; CDR3aa: CASSGGLAGENEQFF; CDR3nt: TGTGCCAGCAGTGGAGGACTAGCGGGGGAGAATGAGCAGTTCTTC
v_gene: TRBV2; j_gene: TRBJ1-2; d_gene: -; abundance: -; CDR3aa: CASSEYVGANYGYTF; CDR3nt: TGTGCCAGCAGTGAATATGTGGGGGCTAACTATGGCTACACCTTC
v_gene: TRBV7-9; j_gene: TRBJ1-2; d_gene: TRBD1; abundance: -; CDR3aa: CASSLGLGTGGNGYTF; CDR3nt: TGTGCCAGCAGCTTGGGGCTCGGGACAGGGGGTAATGGCTACACCTTC
v_gene: TRBV4-3; j_gene: TRBJ1-5; d_gene: -; abundance: few; CDR3aa: CASSQEADYQPQHF; CDR3nt: TGCGCCAGCAGCCAAGAGGCGGATTATCAGCCCCAGCATTTT
v_gene: TRBV5-1; j_gene: TRBJ2-7; d_gene: -; abundance: -; CDR3aa: CASSLGPEQYF; CDR3nt: TGCGCCAGCAGTTTAGGCCCCGAGCAGTACTTC
v_gene: TRBV6-6; j_gene: TRBJ2-7; d_gene: TRBD2; abundance: -; CDR3aa: CASSRLGGTYEQYF; CDR3nt: TGTGCCAGCAGTCGCCTCGGGGGGACCTACGAGCAGTACTTC
v_gene: TRBV18; j_gene: TRBJ2-7; d_gene: -; abundance: -; CDR3aa: CASSPLQPGDEQYF; CDR3nt: TGTGCCAGCTCACCACTCCAGCCCGGGGACGAGCAGTACTTC
v_gene: TRBV7-2; j_gene: TRBJ1-6; d_gene: -; abundance: -; CDR3aa: CASSPNPNSPLHF; CDR3nt: TGTGCCAGCAGCCCTAATCCTAATTCACCCCTCCACTTT
v_gene: TRBV5-6; j_gene: TRBJ2-5; d_gene: TRBD2; abundance: -; CDR3aa: CASSLVLAGGPETQYF; CDR3nt: TGTGCCAGCAGCTTGGTACTAGCGGGGGGGCCAGAGACCCAGTACTTC
v_gene: TRBV28; j_gene: TRBJ2-5; d_gene: -; abundance: -; CDR3aa: CASSLTSGLETQYF; CDR3nt: TGTGCCAGCAGTTTAACGAGCGGGCTGGAGACCCAGTACTTC